This T cell receptor beta chain was retrieved from a study of blood T cell repertoires in COVID-19. This CDR3 is 11 amino acids long. Germline CDR1 is DFQATT and CDR2 is SNEGSKA (reference sequence). V was cut by 6 bases and J by 9 bases, with 14 bases left in between. Produced via immunoSEQ multiplex PCR; TCRdb's table is partial and in-frame only. Of 200,000 to 250,000 clones in the sample, less than 85% are singletons; the top ten hold 4.5% to 7%. This sequence joins TRBV20-1 and TRBJ1-1; weak D call: TRBD1 (5 bases). The sequence derives from a woman aged 70 to 79 with acute or convalescent COVID-19. The sequencing sample was made of peripheral blood. The CDR3 spells CSANPGGQAFF. For the CDR3, the DNA is TGCAGTGCCAACCCGGGGGGTCAAGCTTTCTTT.